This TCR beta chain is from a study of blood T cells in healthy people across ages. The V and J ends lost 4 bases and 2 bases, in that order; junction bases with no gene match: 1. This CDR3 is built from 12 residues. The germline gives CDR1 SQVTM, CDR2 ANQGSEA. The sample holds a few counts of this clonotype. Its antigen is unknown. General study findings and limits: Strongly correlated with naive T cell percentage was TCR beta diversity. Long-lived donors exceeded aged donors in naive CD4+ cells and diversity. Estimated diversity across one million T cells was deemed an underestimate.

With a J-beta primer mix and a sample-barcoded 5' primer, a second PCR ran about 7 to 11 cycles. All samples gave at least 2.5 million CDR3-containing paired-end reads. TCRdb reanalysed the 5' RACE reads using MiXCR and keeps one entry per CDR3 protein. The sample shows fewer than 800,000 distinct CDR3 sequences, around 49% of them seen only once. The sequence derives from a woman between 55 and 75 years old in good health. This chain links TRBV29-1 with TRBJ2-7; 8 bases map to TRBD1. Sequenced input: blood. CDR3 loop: CSVVTGAYEQYF. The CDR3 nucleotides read TGCAGCGTTGTGACAGGGGCCTACGAGCAGTACTTC.